This T cell receptor beta chain was sequenced in a study of OX40 agonist ivuxolimab in advanced cancers. Only a few counts were recorded for this clone. CDR3 size: 17 residues. V gave up 0 bases and J gave up 1 base; unmatched junction bases: 7. Germline V gene data show CDR1 as SGHVS and CDR2 as FNYEAQ. This table comes from immunoSEQ multiplex PCR, and its TCRdb copy is limited to in-frame clones, with some not included. The sample yields 66,000 or so clones, roughly 84% seen once. The gene calls are TRBV7-6 and TRBJ2-7; 9 bases fit TRBD1. The clonotype comes from an adult with an advanced solid tumor such as melanoma, head and neck, liver or kidney cancer. Here the sequenced sample was CD4+ or CD8+ T cells sorted from blood, taken in a trial of the OX40 agonist ivuxolimab. CDR3 sequence reads: CASSLAWGQGRSYEQYF. CDR3 nucleotide sequence: TGTGCCAGCAGCTTAGCGTGGGGACAGGGCCGGTCCTACGAGCAGTACTTC.